This TCR beta chain is from a study of cytomegalovirus exposure and HLA in healthy donors. Data came from immunoSEQ multiplex PCR; TCRdb stores just in-frame clones and leaves some out. The repertoire holds 150,000 or so clones, with about 86% as singletons. Separation from the roughly 670-subject first cohort characterized the roughly 130-subject validation cohort, to which the donors belonged. The sequence was collected from a human donor in good health. Sequences were obtained from PBMCs.

In DNA, the CDR3 is TGCGCCAGCAGCTTGCTGCGGCGGGACCTCGGGGAGCTGTTTTTT. This encodes CASSLLRRDLGELFF. The chain carries TRBV5-1 and TRBJ2-2; maybe TRBD2 (6 bases). Germline CDR1 SGHRS, CDR2 YFSETQ. The CDR3 is 15 residues long. Trimming left V 1 base short and J 7 bases short, with 14 bases between.